This T cell receptor beta chain was sequenced for a study of cytomegalovirus exposure and HLA in healthy donors. Overall study context: The study placed 70% to 90% of its roughly 400 genotyped donors in the Caucasian-associated ancestry cluster.

Use of 60 Vbeta and 13 Jbeta primers characterized the PCR. Some clones are missing from TCRdb's copy, which holds only in-frame ones; the method was immunoSEQ multiplex PCR. The sample lists roughly 150,000 clones; about 79% were seen once. The CDR3 sequence is 15 residues long. Germline V gene sequence: CDR1 SNHLY, CDR2 FYNNEI. The V and J ends lost 2 bases and 2 bases, in that order; junction bases with no gene match: 4. The sequence derives from a male donor in good health and CMV-seronegative. Sequenced sample: PBMCs. The V and J genes are TRBV2 and TRBJ2-7; 9 nucleotides line up with TRBD2. CDR3 amino acids: CASSESVAGAYEQYF. The DNA for the CDR3 is TGTGCCAGCAGTGAATCGGTAGCGGGAGCCTACGAGCAGTACTTC.